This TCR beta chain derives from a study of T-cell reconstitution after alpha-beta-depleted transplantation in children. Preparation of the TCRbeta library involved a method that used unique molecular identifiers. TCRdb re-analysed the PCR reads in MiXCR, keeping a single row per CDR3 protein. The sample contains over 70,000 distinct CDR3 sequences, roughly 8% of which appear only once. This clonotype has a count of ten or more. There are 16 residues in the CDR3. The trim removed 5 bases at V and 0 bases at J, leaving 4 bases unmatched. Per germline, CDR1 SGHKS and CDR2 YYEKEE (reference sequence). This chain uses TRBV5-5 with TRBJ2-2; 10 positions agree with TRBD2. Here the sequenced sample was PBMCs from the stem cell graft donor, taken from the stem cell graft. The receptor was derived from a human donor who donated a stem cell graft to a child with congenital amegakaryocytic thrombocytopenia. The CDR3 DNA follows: TGTGCCAGCAGAACCGGACTAGCGGCGAACACCGGGGAGCTGTTTTTT. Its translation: CASRTGLAANTGELFF.